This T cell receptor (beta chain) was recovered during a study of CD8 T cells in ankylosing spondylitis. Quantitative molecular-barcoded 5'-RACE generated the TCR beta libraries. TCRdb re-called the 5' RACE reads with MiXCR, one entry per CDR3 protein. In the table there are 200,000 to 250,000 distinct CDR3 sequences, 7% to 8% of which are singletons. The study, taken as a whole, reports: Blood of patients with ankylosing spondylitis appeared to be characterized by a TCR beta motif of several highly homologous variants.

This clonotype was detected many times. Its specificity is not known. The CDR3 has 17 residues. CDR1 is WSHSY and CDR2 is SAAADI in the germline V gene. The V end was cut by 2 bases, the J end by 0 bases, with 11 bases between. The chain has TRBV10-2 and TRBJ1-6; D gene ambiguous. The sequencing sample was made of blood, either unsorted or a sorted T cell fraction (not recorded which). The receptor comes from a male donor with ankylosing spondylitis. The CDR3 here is CASSENTASSYNSPLHF. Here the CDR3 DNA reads TGCGCCAGCAGTGAGAACACCGCTAGCTCCTATAATTCACCCCTCCACTTT.